One and the same sample provided the 14 T cell receptor beta chains below, sequenced in a study of lymphopenia after photon versus proton radiotherapy. The repertoire was sequenced with immunoSEQ multiplex PCR; TCRdb's copy has only in-frame clones and lacks some. The sample lists 20,000 to 30,000 clones, about 84% occurring once. The sequenced sample was peripheral blood, obtained from a patient treated with proton-based radiotherapy. Receptors were obtained from a woman in her 70s with pancreatic cancer.

The chain links TRBV19 to TRBJ2-5; TRBD2 matches at 9 bases. CDR3 length equals 17 residues. The J segment lost 2 bases and the V segment lost 3 bases, leaving 10 bases of the junction unmatched. In germline, CDR1 is LNHDA, CDR2 SQIVND (reference sequence). CDR3 sequence: CASSIPGRLAVQETQYF. CDR3 sequence (DNA): TGTGCCAGTAGTATCCCTGGAAGACTAGCGGTTCAAGAGACCCAGTACTTC.

The genes are TRBV19 and TRBJ1-5; 7 bases line up with TRBD1. The CDR3 sequence is 14 residues long. Germline-derived CDR1 and CDR2 are LNHDA and SQIVND (reference sequence). Unmatched junction bases numbered 6, after V lost 10 bases and J lost 0 bases. In DNA, the CDR3 is TGTGCCACGGGACAGCTCGGTAGCAATCAGCCCCAGCATTTT. Its translation is CATGQLGSNQPQHF.

The chain uses TRBV6-5 and TRBJ1-2; tentatively, D is TRBD1 (5 bases). This CDR3 spans 12 amino acids. Trimming left V 5 bases short and J 4 bases short, with 8 bases between. Germline lookup yields CDR1 MNHEY and CDR2 SVGAGI. CDR3 bases: TGTGCCAGCAGTCCGGGGCCCTATGGCTACACCTTC. Its protein product is CASSPGPYGYTF.

In this sample, this clone turned up a few times. The V call is TRBV4-3, the J call TRBJ2-5; TRBD1 might be the D (7 bases). This CDR3 region has 15 residues. V lost 2 bases and J lost 5, with 15 bases in between. From germline, CDR1 is LGHNA and CDR2 YSLEER. The CDR3 bases are TGCGCCAGCAGCCAACAGACAGGGACTGGCGAGACCCAGTACTTC. Protein sequence: CASSQQTGTGETQYF.

Of note for this clone: Mismatch with germline at one junction end may stem from a read error. This chain joins TRBV7-7 and TRBJ2-2; 9 bases align to TRBD2. CDR1 is SSHAT and CDR2 is FNYEAQ in the germline V gene (reference sequence). The length of the CDR3 is 14 residues. CDR3 sequence (DNA): TGTGCTAGCAGCCCGGGACTAGCAACCGGGGAGCTGTTTTTT. Its protein product is CASSPGLATGELFF.

The chain recombines TRBV5-6 with TRBJ1-1; D uncertain. The germline V gene has CDR1 SGHDT and CDR2 YYEEEE. CDR3 size: 12 residues. V lost 3 bases to trimming and J lost 3 bases, with 6 bases between them. The DNA for the CDR3 is TGTGCCAGCAGCTCCTTTGACACTGAAGCTTTCTTT. As protein: CASSSFDTEAFF.

This rearrangement joins TRBV7-9 to TRBJ2-5; D is unclear. Germline V gives CDR1 SEHNR, CDR2 FQNEAQ (reference sequence). V was trimmed by 8 bases and J by 5 bases, leaving 9 bases between them. The CDR3 is made up of 11 amino acids. The CDR3, as DNA: TGTGCCAGCGGAGAGTTGGAGACCCAGTACTTC. Translating gives CASGELETQYF.

This clone turned up a few times. The chain carries TRBV28 and TRBJ1-2; D gene uncertain. Germline V gene data show CDR1 as MDHEN and CDR2 as SYDVKM. Trimming removed 7 bases at V and 8 bases at J, with 17 bases between. This CDR3 spans 13 amino acids. Written as DNA, the CDR3 is TGTGCCAGCACACCAGGCCAGCCCGGAGGCTACACCTTC. This translates into CASTPGQPGGYTF.

The J gene is TRBJ2-7, the V gene TRBV28; D is unclear. Germline-derived CDR1 and CDR2 are MDHEN and SYDVKM. The CDR3 totals 14 residues. V was clipped by 5 bases and J by 5 bases, with 16 bases between them. Here the CDR3 DNA reads TGTGCCAGCAGTCCCGTACCGGAGAGACACGAGCAGTACTTC. This gives the protein CASSPVPERHEQYF.

The chain recombines TRBV28 with TRBJ1-4; D is uncertain. Trimming pared 8 bases from V and 0 bases from J, leaving 10 bases between. Looked up from germline, CDR1 is MDHEN and CDR2 is SYDVKM. This CDR3 has 14 residues. The CDR3 DNA reads as TGTGCCAGCGCCCCTTTTACAACTAATGAAAAACTGTTTTTT. Amino acid sequence: CASAPFTTNEKLFF.

The V call is TRBV2, the J call TRBJ1-3; D is unclear. Germline loops: CDR1 SNHLY, CDR2 FYNNEI. This CDR3 contains 17 residues. V lost 2 bases to trimming and J lost 0 bases, with 14 bases between them. Here the CDR3 DNA reads TGTGCCAGCAGTGAAACGTTAGTACTCACCTCTGGAAACACCATATATTTT. It codes for CASSETLVLTSGNTIYF.

The V gene is TRBV9, the J gene TRBJ2-5; D gene unclear. Germline CDR1 and CDR2: SGDLS and YYNGEE. V was pared by 5 bases and J by 2 bases, with 10 bases between. This CDR3 is built from 13 residues. For the CDR3, the DNA is TGTGCCAGCAGTGAGCGATTACAAGAGACCCAGTACTTC. The encoded protein is CASSERLQETQYF.

CDR3 region: CASSESLDRGHGVRQPQHF. The CDR3 DNA sequence: TGTGCCAGCAGTGAAAGTTTGGACAGGGGGCATGGGGTACGTCAGCCCCAGCATTTT. This sequence joins TRBV2 and TRBJ1-5; TRBD1 matches 11 bases. V shed 2 bases, J shed 6 bases, and the junction held 15 bases outside the gene matches. Germline V gives CDR1 SNHLY, CDR2 FYNNEI. This CDR3 has 19 residues.

V usage is TRBV18 and J usage is TRBJ1-1, with 8 bases aligning to TRBD1. Germline assignment: CDR1 KGHSH and CDR2 LQKENI. The CDR3 loop spans 18 amino acids. V lost 0 bases to trimming and J lost 0 bases; unmatched junction nucleotides: 9. DNA of the CDR3: TGTGCCAGCTCACCACCCGGGACAGGACTTTTAATGAACACTGAAGCTTTCTTT. Protein product: CASSPPGTGLLMNTEAFF.